This TCR beta chain was observed in a study of human T cells and chemical hapten exposure. Overall study findings and caveats: TCRs above 1 in 1000 frequency stayed constant with DPC sensitization.

The library tagged individual cDNA molecules with unique molecular identifiers. TCRdb recomputed calls from the RACE reads with MiXCR, one row per CDR3 protein. The sample records roughly 69,000 distinct CDR3 sequences, 10% being singletons. As for this clonotype: What it binds is not known.

Trimming removed 0 bases from V and 6 bases from J, with 8 bases in between. The CDR3 loop spans 14 amino acids. From germline, CDR1 is SGHAT and CDR2 FQDESV (reference sequence). The sample's time point: patch test 2, 6 weeks after DPC sensitization. This sample's treatment: therapeutic diphenylcyclopropenone sensitization with weekly scalp DPC. Each donor was an alopecia patient between 18 and 70 years of age who qualified for DPC. Sequenced here: whole blood, sampled in connection with sensitization to the hapten diphenylcyclopropenone (DPC). This TCR came from a woman in her 50s with alopecia areata. Some clones in this sample may be carry-over from other donors' samples. The rearrangement uses TRBV11-1 and TRBJ2-2; no clear D gene. The CDR3 sequence is CASSLASTPGELFF. The DNA for the CDR3 is TGTGCCAGCAGCTTAGCTAGTACCCCCGGGGAGCTGTTTTTT.